This TCR beta chain was captured in a study of blood T cells in healthy people across ages. Study context: Per two T cells, about one barcoded beta molecule was captured through template switching.

Between the trimmed V and J ends, which lost 2 bases and 10 bases, there was a span of 12 bases. Looked up from germline, CDR1 is MNHEY and CDR2 is SVGEGT. The CDR3 runs 13 residues. Comments on this clonotype: The antigen is not known.

A second 7 to 11 cycle PCR used barcoded and J-beta primers. TCRdb reprocessed the 5' RACE reads via MiXCR and lists one record per CDR3 protein. Among around 710,000 distinct CDR3 sequences listed, approximately 43% were seen once. Healthy Caucasian individuals from Russia aged 6 to 90 were enrolled as donors. Extractions gave at least 5 micrograms of total RNA per sample. Findings of the study overall: Strong correlation was found linking TCR beta diversity to naive T cell percentage.

Sequencing was performed on blood. The chain combines TRBV6-2 or TRBV6-3 with TRBJ2-1; D not certain. This clonotype originated in a woman aged 55-70 years in good health. The CDR3, as DNA: TGTGCCAGCAGTTACGGCCGGAATCACGAGCAGTTCTTC. It yields the protein CASSYGRNHEQFF.